Listed below are T cell receptor beta chains from one sample, sequenced in a study of CD8+CD57+ T cells in acquired aplastic anemia. From the reads, TCRdb called clonotypes with MiXCR, one entry per CDR3 protein. The sample includes a few hundred thousand distinct CDR3 sequences, around three fifths of them seen just once. Sequenced input: sorted CD4+, CD8+, or CD8+CD57+ T cells (not recorded which) from PBMCs. The receptors come from a human donor with aplastic anemia. Each CDR3 is given with its conserved first and last residue. D genes are given only for firm matches. A clone size is listed for some rows: how often the clone was seen (once, few, many), or a class if it is expanded.

>TRBD2|many|TRBV5-1|TRBJ2-1
TGCGCCAGCAGCTTGGGACTAGCGGGACCCGGCGATGAGCAGTTCTTC
CASSLGLAGPGDEQFF
>TRBD1|many|TRBV12-3/TRBV12-4|TRBJ1-5
TGTGCCAGCAGGAGGGGACAGCATAGCAATCAGCCCCAGCATTTT
CASRRGQHSNQPQHF
>-|-|TRBV6-5|TRBJ2-7
TGTGCCAGCAGTGAAGGGGCTCTTAGGCAGTACTTC
CASSEGALRQYF
>-|few|TRBV15|TRBJ2-7
TGTGCCACCAGCAGCCGTTCCTACGAGCAGTACTTC
CATSSRSYEQYF
>TRBD1|once|TRBV10-3|TRBJ2-3
TGTGCCAGCAGTTTACAGGGGGCGTTAAATACGCAGTATTTT
CASSLQGALNTQYF
>-|-|TRBV15|TRBJ2-1
TGTGCCACCAGCTTACAGGGGGGGAGCAATGAGCAGTTCTTC
CATSLQGGSNEQFF
>-|-|TRBV10-2|TRBJ1-1
TGCGCCAGCAGGGCCGGTGACACTGAAGCTTTCTTT
CASRAGDTEAFF
>TRBD2|once|TRBV20-1|TRBJ2-1
TGCAGTGCTAGAGTGGTTAGCGGGGGCTACAATGAGCAGTTCTTC
CSARVVSGGYNEQFF
>-|many|TRBV7-2|TRBJ2-3
TGTGCCAGCAGCTTACGGCAGTTGGGCTACACAGATACGCAGTATTTT
CASSLRQLGYTDTQYF
>-|many|TRBV9|TRBJ1-1
TGTGCCAGCAGCGCACAGGGTTTGGGGAACACTGAAGCTTTCTTT
CASSAQGLGNTEAFF
>-|-|TRBV11-2|TRBJ2-1
TGTGCCAGCAGTTTATTCTTATCGGACAATGAGCAGTTCTTC
CASSLFLSDNEQFF
>TRBD2|-|TRBV7-3|TRBJ2-3
TGTGCCAGCAGCTTTAGCGGGGGGGAGCCGTATTTT
CASSFSGGEPYF
>TRBD2|-|TRBV7-3|TRBJ2-7
TGTGCCAGCAGCCCCGGGAGGGGAACCTACGAGCAGTACTTC
CASSPGRGTYEQYF
>TRBD2|few|TRBV10-3|TRBJ2-7
TGTGCCATCAGTCCGGATCTAGCGGGGGGGACGGAGCAGTACTTC
CAISPDLAGGTEQYF
>TRBD1|-|TRBV19|TRBJ1-1
TGTGCCAGTAGCATGACAGGGGTCGCTGAAACTTTCTTT
CASSMTGVAETFF